The 17 T cell receptor beta chains below all came from one sample that was sequenced in a study of long-term antiretroviral therapy in people with HIV. Samples were assayed with immunoSEQ v3.0 at survey level. Here immunoSEQ multiplex PCR was the method, and the copy in TCRdb shows in-frame clones only, minus some. The sample records about 26,000 clones, about four fifths being singletons. The sample was unsorted PBMCs, taken 1.1 years before starting antiretroviral therapy. These TCRs come from a woman under 40 with HIV.

The chain has TRBV14 and TRBJ2-1, with 8 positions matching TRBD1. The V gene end was trimmed by 1 base and the J gene end by 11 bases; junction bases not matched to a gene: 10. The CDR3 runs to 15 residues. The germline V gene encodes CDR1 SGHDN and CDR2 FVKESK. The CDR3 sequence is CASSQVNRGREKQFF. The CDR3 DNA follows: TGTGCCAGCAGCCAAGTAAACAGGGGGAGAGAAAAGCAGTTCTTC.

The CDR3 loop reads CASSEWKNTEAFF. The CDR3 nucleotides read TGTGCCAGCAGTGAGTGGAAGAACACTGAAGCTTTCTTT. The rearrangement joins TRBV2 to TRBJ1-1, with D uncertain. The germline CDR1 and CDR2 sequences are SNHLY and FYNNEI. This CDR3 is 13 amino acids long. The ends were cut back, 3 bases at V and 1 base at J, with 6 bases in the middle.

The DNA for the CDR3 is TGTGCCAGCTCACCGGGACAGGGCTACTATGGCTACACCTTC. It is translated as CASSPGQGYYGYTF. The chain uses TRBV18 and TRBJ1-2; TRBD1 matches 9 bases. Looked up from germline, CDR1 is KGHSH and CDR2 is LQKENI. This CDR3 region has 14 residues. The V segment lost 3 bases and the J segment 3 bases; nucleotides outside the gene matches: 2.

This chain joins TRBV2 and TRBJ1-1, with no clear D. V lost 4 bases and J 6 bases, leaving 12 bases between the germline ends. There are 13 residues in the CDR3. Germline CDR1 is SNHLY and CDR2 is FYNNEI. The CDR3: CASSAGPHAEAFF. For the CDR3, the DNA is TGTGCCAGCAGTGCTGGTCCCCACGCTGAAGCTTTCTTT.

The rearrangement links TRBV6-1 to TRBJ2-1, with D tentatively TRBD1 (5 bases). Germline V gives CDR1 MNHNS, CDR2 SASEGT. This CDR3 comprises 15 residues. V lost 6 bases and J lost 2, with 14 bases in between. CDR3 nucleotide sequence: TGTGCCAGCAGGGCAGGGATGCAGACCTACAATGAGCAGTTCTTC. Translation gives CASRAGMQTYNEQFF.

The chain joins TRBV5-6 to TRBJ1-1; D perhaps matches TRBD1 (6 bases). V was shortened by 7 bases and J by 1 base, with 11 bases between the two germline ends. CDR3 length: 13 amino acids. Germline V gives CDR1 SGHDT, CDR2 YYEEEE. CDR3 loop: CASDLQGNTEAFF. The CDR3 DNA reads TGTGCCAGCGACCTACAGGGGAACACTGAAGCTTTCTTT. Drawing the rest from reference TRBV5-6 and TRBJ1-1, the complete variable domain is DAGVTQSPTHLIKTRGQQVTLRCSPKSGHDTVSWYQQALGQGPQFIFQYYEEEERQRGNFPDRFSGHQFPNYSSELNVNALLLGDSALYLCASDLQGNTEAFFGQGTRLTVV.

This sequence joins TRBV7-9 and TRBJ2-2; 9 bases align to TRBD1. Trimming at V came to 5 bases and at J to 5 bases, leaving 15 bases not matched to a gene. The CDR3 loop spans 18 amino acids. From germline, CDR1 is SEHNR and CDR2 FQNEAQ (reference sequence). CDR3 sequence: CASSTISGGTGLTGELFF. For the CDR3, the DNA is TGTGCCAGCAGCACCATTAGTGGCGGGACAGGGTTAACCGGGGAGCTGTTTTTT.

The chain joins TRBV5-6 to TRBJ2-7; 9 positions agree with TRBD2. The V and J ends lost 2 bases and 6 bases, in that order; junction bases with no gene match: 12. The CDR3 has 16 residues. Germline CDR1 and CDR2: SGHDT and YYEEEE. The CDR3: CASSFGTSSWGSEQYF. The CDR3, as DNA: TGTGCCAGCAGCTTCGGGACTAGCAGTTGGGGATCCGAGCAGTACTTC.

The rearrangement joins TRBV10-3 to TRBJ1-1; the match to TRBD1 covers 8 bases. Germline V gives CDR1 ENHRY, CDR2 SYGVKD. The CDR3 runs 14 residues. J was trimmed by 4 bases and V by 5 bases; bases with no gene match: 6. Here the CDR3 reads CAISSTGDITEAFF. CDR3 sequence (DNA): TGTGCCATCAGTTCGACAGGGGATATCACTGAAGCTTTCTTT.

The chain carries TRBV15 and TRBJ2-1; 10 bases align to TRBD2. V was pared by 8 bases and J by 5 bases, with 6 bases of the junction left unmatched. Germline values: CDR1 LNHNV, CDR2 YYDKDF (reference sequence). The CDR3 has 14 amino acids. The CDR3 nucleotides are TGTGCCACCCTCACTAGCGGGGCTCACAATGAGCAGTTCTTC. Residues: CATLTSGAHNEQFF.

The chain carries TRBV5-1 and TRBJ1-1; a possible D gene is TRBD1 (6 bases). The germline V and J ends were trimmed by 7 bases and 5 bases, with 21 bases remaining between them. Germline CDR1 is SGHRS and CDR2 is YFSETQ. This CDR3 spans 15 amino acids. For the CDR3, the DNA is TGCGCCAGCTTTAAGGGACATTCTCGGCGGACTGAAGCTTTCTTT. Amino acid sequence: CASFKGHSRRTEAFF.

The CDR3 DNA sequence: TGTGCCAGTAACGGGGGAAATTCAGATACGCAGTATTTT. Protein sequence: CASNGGNSDTQYF. The genes are TRBV19 and TRBJ2-3; D is possibly TRBD2 (6 bases). The CDR3 is 13 residues long. Deletions cut 7 bases from V and 4 bases from J, with 12 bases between. Germline V CDR1 and CDR2: LNHDA, SQIVND (reference sequence).

The rearrangement joins TRBV4-2 to TRBJ2-3; no reliable D call. The V gene's germline CDR1 is LGHNA and CDR2 YNFKEQ. V was trimmed by 0 bases and J by 2 bases, leaving 6 bases between them. The CDR3 spans 14 residues. CDR3 amino acids: CASSQDMNTDTQYF. The CDR3 bases are TGTGCCAGCAGCCAAGATATGAACACAGATACGCAGTATTTT.

The J gene is TRBJ1-1, the V gene TRBV2; 10 positions agree with TRBD1. The V gene end was trimmed by 5 bases and the J gene end by 4 bases; junction bases not matched to a gene: 4. Looked up from germline, CDR1 is SNHLY and CDR2 is FYNNEI. The CDR3 is 14 amino acids. CDR3 in amino acids: CASSSTGGATEAFF. The DNA for the CDR3 is TGTGCCAGCAGTTCGACAGGGGGCGCCACTGAAGCTTTCTTT.

The chain has TRBV4-1 and TRBJ1-2, with 11 positions matching TRBD1. The CDR3 covers 13 residues. Germline values: CDR1 MGHRA, CDR2 YSYEKL. Trimming at V came to 7 bases and at J to 7 bases, leaving 5 bases not matched to a gene. The CDR3 loop reads CASKGQGAFGYTF. CDR3 DNA: TGCGCCAGCAAAGGACAGGGGGCTTTTGGCTACACCTTC.

This clone is a singleton in its sample. The genes are TRBV5-1 and TRBJ2-3; D possibly corresponds to TRBD1 (5 bases). Trimming shortened V by 2 bases and J by 4 bases, and 11 bases separated the two germline ends. The CDR3 totals 14 residues. Germline V gene data show CDR1 as SGHRS and CDR2 as YFSETQ. CDR3 DNA sequence: TGCGCCAGCAGCTTCGGCAGGGCAGCAGATACGCAGTATTTT. Translating gives CASSFGRAADTQYF.

This chain connects TRBV7-2 to TRBJ1-3, with TRBD1 identical over 8 bases. This CDR3 is built from 16 residues. V was pared by 6 bases and J by 0 bases, with 7 bases of the junction left unmatched. The V gene's germline CDR1 is SGHTA and CDR2 FQGNSA. This CDR3 is CASRYRTGYSGNTIYF. Written as DNA, the CDR3 is TGTGCCAGCAGATATCGGACAGGGTACTCTGGAAACACCATATATTTT.